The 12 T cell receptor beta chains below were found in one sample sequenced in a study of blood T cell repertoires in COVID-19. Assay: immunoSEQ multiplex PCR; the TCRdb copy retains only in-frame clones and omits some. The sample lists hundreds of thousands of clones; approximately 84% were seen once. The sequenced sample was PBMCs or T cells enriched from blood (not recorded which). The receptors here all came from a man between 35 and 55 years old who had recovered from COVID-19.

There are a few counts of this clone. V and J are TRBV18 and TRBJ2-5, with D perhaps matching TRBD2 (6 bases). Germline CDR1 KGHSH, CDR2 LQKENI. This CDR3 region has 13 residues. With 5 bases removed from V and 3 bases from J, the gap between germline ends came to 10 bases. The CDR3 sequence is CASSSRREETQYF. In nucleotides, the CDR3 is TGTGCCAGCTCAAGTAGGAGGGAAGAGACCCAGTACTTC. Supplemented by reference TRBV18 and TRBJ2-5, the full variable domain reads NAGVMQNPRHLVRRRGQEARLRCSPMKGHSHVYWYRQLPEEGLKFMVYLQKENIIDESGMPKERFSAEFPKEGPSILRIQQVVRGDSAAYFCASSSRREETQYFGPGTRLLVL.

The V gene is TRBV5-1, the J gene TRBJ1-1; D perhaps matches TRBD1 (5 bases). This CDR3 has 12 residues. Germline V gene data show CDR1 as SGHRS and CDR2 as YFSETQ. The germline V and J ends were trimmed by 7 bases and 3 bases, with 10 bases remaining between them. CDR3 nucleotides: TGCGCCAGCGGCCCCAGGGACACTGAAGCTTTCTTT. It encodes CASGPRDTEAFF.

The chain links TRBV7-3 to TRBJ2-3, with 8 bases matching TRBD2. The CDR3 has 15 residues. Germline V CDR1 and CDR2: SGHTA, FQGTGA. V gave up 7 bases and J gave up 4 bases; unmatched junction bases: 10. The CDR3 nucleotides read TGTGCCAGCACCGAAACGAGCGGGGGTTCAGATACGCAGTATTTT. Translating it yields CASTETSGGSDTQYF.

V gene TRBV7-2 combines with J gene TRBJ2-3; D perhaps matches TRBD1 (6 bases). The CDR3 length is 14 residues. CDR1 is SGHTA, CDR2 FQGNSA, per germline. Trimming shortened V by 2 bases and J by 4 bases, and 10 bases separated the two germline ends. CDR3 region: CASSLSRGPDTQYF. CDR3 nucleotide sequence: TGTGCCAGCAGCTTATCCAGGGGCCCAGATACGCAGTATTTT.

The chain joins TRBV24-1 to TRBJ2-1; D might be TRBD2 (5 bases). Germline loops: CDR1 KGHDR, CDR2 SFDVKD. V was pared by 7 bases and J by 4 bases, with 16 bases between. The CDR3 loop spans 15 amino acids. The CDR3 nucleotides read TGTGCCACCAGCGCCGTCCTCGGAGGTTACAATGAGCAGTTCTTC. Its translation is CATSAVLGGYNEQFF.

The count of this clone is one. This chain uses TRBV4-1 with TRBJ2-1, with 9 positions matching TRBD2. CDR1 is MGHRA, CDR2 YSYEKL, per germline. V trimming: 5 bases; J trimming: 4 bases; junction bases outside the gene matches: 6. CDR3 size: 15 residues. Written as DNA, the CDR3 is TGCGCCAGCAGCTCAGGGGCGGGGGGGTACAATGAGCAGTTCTTC. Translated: CASSSGAGGYNEQFF.

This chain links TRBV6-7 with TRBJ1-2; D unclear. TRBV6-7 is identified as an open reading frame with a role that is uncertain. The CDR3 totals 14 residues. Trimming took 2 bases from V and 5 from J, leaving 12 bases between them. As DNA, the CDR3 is TGTGCCAGCAGTTACCGTGCAGGTGGGTATGGCTACACCTTC. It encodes CASSYRAGGYGYTF.

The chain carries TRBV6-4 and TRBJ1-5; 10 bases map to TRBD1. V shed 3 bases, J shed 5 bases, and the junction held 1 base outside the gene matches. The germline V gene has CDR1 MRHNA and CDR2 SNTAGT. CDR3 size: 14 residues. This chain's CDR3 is CASSETGGHQPQHF. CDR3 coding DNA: TGTGCCAGCAGTGAGACAGGGGGCCATCAGCCCCAGCATTTT.

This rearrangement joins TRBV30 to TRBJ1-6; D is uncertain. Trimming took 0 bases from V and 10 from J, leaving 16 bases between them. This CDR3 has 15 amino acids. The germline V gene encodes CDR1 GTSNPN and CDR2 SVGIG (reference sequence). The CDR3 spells CAWSVLLLGGSPLHF. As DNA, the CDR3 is TGTGCCTGGAGTGTATTACTTCTGGGAGGGTCACCCCTCCACTTT.

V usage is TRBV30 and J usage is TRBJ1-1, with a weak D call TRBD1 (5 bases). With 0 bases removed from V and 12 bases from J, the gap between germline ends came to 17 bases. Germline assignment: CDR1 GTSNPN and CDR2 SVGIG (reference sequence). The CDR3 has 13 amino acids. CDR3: CAWSVQVSRTTFF. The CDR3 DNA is TGTGCCTGGAGTGTACAAGTAAGTCGGACAACTTTCTTT.

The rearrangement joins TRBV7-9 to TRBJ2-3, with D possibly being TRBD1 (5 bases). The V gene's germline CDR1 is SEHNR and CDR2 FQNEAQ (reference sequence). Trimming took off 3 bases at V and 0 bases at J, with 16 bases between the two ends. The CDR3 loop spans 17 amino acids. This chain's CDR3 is CASSLPGPSFSTDTQYF. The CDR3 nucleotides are TGTGCCAGCAGCTTGCCAGGGCCCTCCTTTAGCACAGATACGCAGTATTTT.

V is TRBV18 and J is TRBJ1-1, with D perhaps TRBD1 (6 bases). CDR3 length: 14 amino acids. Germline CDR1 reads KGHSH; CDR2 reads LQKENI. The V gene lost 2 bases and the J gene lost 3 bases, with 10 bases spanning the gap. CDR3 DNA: TGTGCCAGCTCACCAGGGGGCCAGGACACTGAAGCTTTCTTT. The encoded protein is CASSPGGQDTEAFF.